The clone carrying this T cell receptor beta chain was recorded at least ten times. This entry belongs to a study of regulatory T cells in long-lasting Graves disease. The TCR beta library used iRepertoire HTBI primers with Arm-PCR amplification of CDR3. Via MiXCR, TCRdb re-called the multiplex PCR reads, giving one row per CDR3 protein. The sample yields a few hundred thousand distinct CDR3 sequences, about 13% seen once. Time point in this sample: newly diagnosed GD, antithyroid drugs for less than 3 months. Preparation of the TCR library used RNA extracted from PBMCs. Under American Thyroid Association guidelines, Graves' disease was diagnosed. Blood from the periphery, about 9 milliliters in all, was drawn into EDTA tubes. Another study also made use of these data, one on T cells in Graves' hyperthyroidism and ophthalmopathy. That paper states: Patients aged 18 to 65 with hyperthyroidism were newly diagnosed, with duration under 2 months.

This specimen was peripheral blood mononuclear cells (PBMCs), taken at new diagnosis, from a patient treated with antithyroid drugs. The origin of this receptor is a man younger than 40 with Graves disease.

The CDR3 reads CASTPYRDQPQHF. CDR3 DNA sequence: TGTGCCAGCACCCCATACAGGGATCAGCCCCAGCATTTT. V and J are TRBV12-3 or TRBV12-4 and TRBJ1-5, with D maybe TRBD1 (6 bases). This CDR3 has 13 residues. V dropped 7 bases and J dropped 5 bases, with 12 bases sitting between them.